This TCR beta chain was retrieved from a study of OX40 agonist ivuxolimab in advanced cancers. Sequencing used immunoSEQ multiplex PCR; TCRdb keeps in-frame clones, though not all of them. The repertoire includes under 75,000 clones, around 82% of them detected once, and roughly 1% sits in the top ten. Germline values: CDR1 WSHSY, CDR2 SAAADI. Trimming stripped 4 bases from V and 0 bases from J, with 6 bases between. The CDR3 has 13 residues. The input for sequencing was CD4+ or CD8+ T cells sorted from blood, taken in a trial of the OX40 agonist ivuxolimab. The chain recombines TRBV10-2 with TRBJ1-1; D is ambiguous. This TCR came from an adult with an advanced solid tumor such as melanoma, head and neck, liver or kidney cancer. DNA of the CDR3: TGCGCCAGCAGTGTCCAGATGAACACTGAAGCTTTCTTT. Protein product: CASSVQMNTEAFF.